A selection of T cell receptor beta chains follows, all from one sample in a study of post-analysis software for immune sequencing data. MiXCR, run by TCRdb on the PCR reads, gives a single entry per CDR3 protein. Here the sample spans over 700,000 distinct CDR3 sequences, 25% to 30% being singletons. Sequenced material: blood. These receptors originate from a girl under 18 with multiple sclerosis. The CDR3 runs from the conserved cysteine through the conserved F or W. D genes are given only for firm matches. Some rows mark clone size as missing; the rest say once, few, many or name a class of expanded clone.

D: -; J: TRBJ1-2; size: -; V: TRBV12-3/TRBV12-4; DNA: TGTGCCAGCAGTCCCGACATAACCGGCTACACCTTC; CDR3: CASSPDITGYTF
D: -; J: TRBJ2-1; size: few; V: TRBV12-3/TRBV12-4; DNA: TGTGCCAGCAGACTAATCAGGGGAGGCGAGCAGTTCTTC; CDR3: CASRLIRGGEQFF
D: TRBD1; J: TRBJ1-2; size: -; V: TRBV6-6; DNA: TGTGCCAGCAGGCACCAGGGGGGAGACTATGGCTACACCTTC; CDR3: CASRHQGGDYGYTF
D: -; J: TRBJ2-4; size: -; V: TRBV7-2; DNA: TGTGCCAGCAGCTTAATTCCCAATGCTGCCAAAAACATTCAGTACTTC; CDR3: CASSLIPNAAKNIQYF
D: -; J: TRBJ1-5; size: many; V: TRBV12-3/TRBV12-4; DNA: TGTGCCAGCAGTTTCGGCATCCCCAATCAGCCCCAGCATTTT; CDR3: CASSFGIPNQPQHF
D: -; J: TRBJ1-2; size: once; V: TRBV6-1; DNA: TGTGCCAGCAGGCAAGGGGGGAACTATGGCTACACCTTC; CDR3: CASRQGGNYGYTF
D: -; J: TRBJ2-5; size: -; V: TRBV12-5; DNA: TGTGCTAGTGCCGACAGGACATCTGGGGAGACCCAGTACTTC; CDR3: CASADRTSGETQYF
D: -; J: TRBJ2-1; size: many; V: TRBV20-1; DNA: TGCAGTGCTAGTCGCGCGAGCTCCTACAATGAGCAGTTCTTC; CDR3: CSASRASSYNEQFF
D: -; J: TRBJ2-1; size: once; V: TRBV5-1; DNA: TGCGCCAGCAGCTCTAGGCTAGCGCCGTACAATGAGCAGTTCTTC; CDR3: CASSSRLAPYNEQFF
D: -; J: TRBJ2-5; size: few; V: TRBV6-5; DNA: TGTGCCAGCAGGGTGGTGGGTTCCTCAGAGACCCAGTACTTC; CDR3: CASRVVGSSETQYF
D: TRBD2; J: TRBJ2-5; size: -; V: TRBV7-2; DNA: TGTGCCAGCAGCGGCCCTAGCGGGAGGGGTGGGGTAAAAGAGACCCAGTACTTC; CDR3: CASSGPSGRGGVKETQYF
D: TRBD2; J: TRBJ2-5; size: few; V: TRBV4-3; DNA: TGCGCCAGCAGCCAAGTCAAGGGACTAGCGGTACAAGAGACCCAGTACTTC; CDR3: CASSQVKGLAVQETQYF
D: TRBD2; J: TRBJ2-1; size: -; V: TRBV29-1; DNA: TGCAGCGTGGGGGGACTAGCGGGACCCGGGGGGCAGTTCTTC; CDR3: CSVGGLAGPGGQFF
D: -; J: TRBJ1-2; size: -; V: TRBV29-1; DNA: TGCAGCGTTGAAGGTTCGGGGACACTCTATGGCTACACCTTC; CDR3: CSVEGSGTLYGYTF
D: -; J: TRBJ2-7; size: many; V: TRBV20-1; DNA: TGCAGTGCTAGAGATTGGCGACAGAACTCCTACGAGCAGTACTTC; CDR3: CSARDWRQNSYEQYF
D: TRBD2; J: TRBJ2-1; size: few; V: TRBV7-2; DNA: TGTGCCAGCAGCCCATCTAGCGGGGGCTCCTACAATGAGCAGTTCTTC; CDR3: CASSPSSGGSYNEQFF
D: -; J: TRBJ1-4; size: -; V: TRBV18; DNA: TGTGCCAGCTCACCACCGGGACTTCCAGGGGATGAAAAACGGTTTTTT; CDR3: CASSPPGLPGDEKRFF
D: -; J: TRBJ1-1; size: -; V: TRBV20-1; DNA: TGCAGTGCTCCCGACCCGGGGGCGGCTGAAGCTTTCTTT; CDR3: CSAPDPGAAEAFF
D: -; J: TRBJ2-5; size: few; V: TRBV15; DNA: TGTGCCACCAGCAGAGAAACCTTCGCACAAGAGACCCAGTACTTC; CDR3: CATSRETFAQETQYF
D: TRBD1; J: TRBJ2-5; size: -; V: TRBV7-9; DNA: TGTGCCAGCAGCGCCCGGGACAGGGGGGTTAGGGAGACCCAGTACTTC; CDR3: CASSARDRGVRETQYF